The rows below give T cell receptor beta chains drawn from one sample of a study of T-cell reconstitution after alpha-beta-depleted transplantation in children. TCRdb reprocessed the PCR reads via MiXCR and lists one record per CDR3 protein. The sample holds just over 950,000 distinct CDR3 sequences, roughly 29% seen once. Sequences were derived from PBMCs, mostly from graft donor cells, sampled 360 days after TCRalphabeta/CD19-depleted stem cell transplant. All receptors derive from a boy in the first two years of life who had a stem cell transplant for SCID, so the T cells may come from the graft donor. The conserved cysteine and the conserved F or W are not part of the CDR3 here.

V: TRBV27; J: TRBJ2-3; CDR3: ASSLQPAGTDTQY
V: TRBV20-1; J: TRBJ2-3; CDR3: SARDARTGGQY
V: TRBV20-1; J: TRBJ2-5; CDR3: SARAGGGEETQY
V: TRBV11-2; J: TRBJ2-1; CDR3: ASSPSKGSGVYNEQF
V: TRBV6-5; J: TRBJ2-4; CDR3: ASSYSNKSPAVQY
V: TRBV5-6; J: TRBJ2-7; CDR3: ASSLTPTSSYEQY
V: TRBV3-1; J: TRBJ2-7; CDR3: AICPGLAGGGKY
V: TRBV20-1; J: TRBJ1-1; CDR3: SARAIEQLNTEAF
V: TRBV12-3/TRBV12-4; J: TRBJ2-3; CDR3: ASTQAASTDTQY
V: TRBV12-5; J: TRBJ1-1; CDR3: ASGFRDPVEAF
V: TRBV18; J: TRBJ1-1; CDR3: ASSPNRENTEAF
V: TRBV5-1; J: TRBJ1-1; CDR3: ASSDRLKGAANTEAF
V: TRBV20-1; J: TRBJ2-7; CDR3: SARVWDPTYEQY
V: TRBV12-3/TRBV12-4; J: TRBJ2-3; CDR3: ASGAGGGTDTQY
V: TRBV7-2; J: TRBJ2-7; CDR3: ASSEEGYEQY
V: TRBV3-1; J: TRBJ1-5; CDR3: ASSPTGTTPQH
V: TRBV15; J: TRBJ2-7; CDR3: ATSRQDRVIGEQY
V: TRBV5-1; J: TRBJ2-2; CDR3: ASQPVPGLDTGELF
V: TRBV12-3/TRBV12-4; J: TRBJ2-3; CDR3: ASSLVDRTDTQY
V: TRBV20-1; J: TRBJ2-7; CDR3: SARRDRGTYEQY
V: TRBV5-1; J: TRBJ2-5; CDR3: ASSLGFRLAGEETQY
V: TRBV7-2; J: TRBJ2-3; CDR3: ASSPHSAGLTDTQY
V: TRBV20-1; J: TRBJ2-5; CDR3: SARARTGGETQY
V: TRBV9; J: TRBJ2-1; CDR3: ASSVGGMNEQF
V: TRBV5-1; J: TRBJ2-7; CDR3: ASSADRGIPYEQY
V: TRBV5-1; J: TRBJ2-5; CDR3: ASSSAARGETQY
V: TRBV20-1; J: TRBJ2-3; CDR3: SATYRRPSTDTQY
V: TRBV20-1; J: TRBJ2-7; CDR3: SAENRGPGEQY
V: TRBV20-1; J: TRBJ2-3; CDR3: SEVWLEEADTQY
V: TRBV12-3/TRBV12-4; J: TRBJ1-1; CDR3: ASRPYFLRLSTEAF
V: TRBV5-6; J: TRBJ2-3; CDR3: ASSRKNRGRVTTDTQY
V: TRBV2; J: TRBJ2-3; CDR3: ASSGGQSSTDTQY
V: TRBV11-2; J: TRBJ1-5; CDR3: ASSATGVNQPQH
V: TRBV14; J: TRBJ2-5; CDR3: ASSQFGQETQY
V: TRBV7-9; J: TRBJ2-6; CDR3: ASSFLRGEAGANVLT
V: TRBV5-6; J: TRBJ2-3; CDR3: ASSLTSGGPPSTDTQY
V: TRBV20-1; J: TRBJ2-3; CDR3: SARSGGSTDTQY
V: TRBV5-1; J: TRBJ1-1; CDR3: ASKGRGLDTEAF
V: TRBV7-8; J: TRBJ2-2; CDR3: ASSPRRGQKNTGELF
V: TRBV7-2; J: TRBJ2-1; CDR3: ASSLGRLSSYNEQF
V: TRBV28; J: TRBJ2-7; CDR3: ASHWGGNPYEQY
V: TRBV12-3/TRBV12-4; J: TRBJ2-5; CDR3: ASSLVVGPRGWTSLQETQY
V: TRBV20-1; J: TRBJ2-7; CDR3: SAGDYHPYEQY
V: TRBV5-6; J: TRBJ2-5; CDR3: ASSWGPRTQY
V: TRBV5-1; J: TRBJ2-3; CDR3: ASSLSLPPDTQY
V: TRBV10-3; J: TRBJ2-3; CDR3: AISESGRESTDTQY
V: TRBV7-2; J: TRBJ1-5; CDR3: ASSPPGVQPQH
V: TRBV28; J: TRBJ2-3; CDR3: ASSLYRRADTQY
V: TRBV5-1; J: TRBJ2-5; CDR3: ASSDNQETQY
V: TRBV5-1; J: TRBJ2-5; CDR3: ASSLEGQGRETQY
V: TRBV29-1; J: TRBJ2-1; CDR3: SVESYRAGGPIAYNEQF
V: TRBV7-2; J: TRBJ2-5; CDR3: ASSFPPGWTQY
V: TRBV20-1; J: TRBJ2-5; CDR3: SASPGLAEVETQY
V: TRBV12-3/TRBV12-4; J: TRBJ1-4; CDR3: ASRNAATANEKLF
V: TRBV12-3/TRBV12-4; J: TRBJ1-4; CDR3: ASSRGLTEKLF
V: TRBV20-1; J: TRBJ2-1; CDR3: SARDPGTGIYNEQF
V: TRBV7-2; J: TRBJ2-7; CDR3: ASSSSSGGLHEQY
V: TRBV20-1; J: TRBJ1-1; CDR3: SADQTGWTTEAF